This entry lists 13 T cell receptor beta chains sequenced from one sample in a study of monozygotic twins with cystic fibrosis. Using immunoSEQ multiplex PCR, the repertoire was profiled, and TCRdb retains in-frame clones only, with some absent. The data contain tens of thousands of clones, around nine tenths of them singletons. Specimen: blood. Source of these receptors: a boy between 2 and 10 years old with cystic fibrosis.

This clone was detected a few times. The CDR3 spells CASSPRGADTQYF. CDR3 bases: TGTGCCAGCAGCCCGAGGGGGGCAGATACGCAGTATTTT. The V and J genes are TRBV5-4 and TRBJ2-3, with D perhaps assigned TRBD1 or TRBD2 (6 bases each). CDR3 length equals 13 residues. Germline V gene sequence: CDR1 SGHNT, CDR2 YYREEE (reference sequence). V dropped 4 bases and J dropped 4 bases, with 10 bases sitting between them.

The chain employs TRBV10-3 and TRBJ2-7, with no clear D. V was clipped by 0 bases and J by 6 bases, with 12 bases between them. Germline CDR1 and CDR2: ENHRY and SYGVKD. The CDR3 loop spans 14 amino acids. The CDR3 DNA sequence: TGTGCCATCAGTGAGTCCCTGTTATCGGGCGAGCAGTACTTC. Translation gives CAISESLLSGEQYF.

This chain connects TRBV11-2 to TRBJ1-2, with D hard to call. The CDR3 has 13 amino acids. Germline V gene sequence: CDR1 SGHAT, CDR2 FQNNGV. The ends were cut back, 5 bases at V and 4 bases at J, with 11 bases in the middle. The CDR3, as DNA: TGTGCCAGCAGCGCCACACCTAGCTATGGCTACACCTTC. Protein: CASSATPSYGYTF.

The chain recombines TRBV6-5 with TRBJ2-7, with 9 bases lining up with TRBD2. V lost 4 bases, J lost 0 bases, and 4 bases stayed unmatched. Looked up from germline, CDR1 is MNHEY and CDR2 is SVGAGI. The CDR3 runs to 15 residues. CDR3 nucleotide sequence: TGTGCCAGCAGTTGGCTAGCGGGACCCTCCTACGAGCAGTACTTC. Amino acid sequence: CASSWLAGPSYEQYF.

J is TRBJ2-1 and V is TRBV7-9; the D gene is possibly TRBD2 (5 bases). Germline assignment: CDR1 SEHNR and CDR2 FQNEAQ (reference sequence). Trimming pared 1 base from V and 6 bases from J, leaving 10 bases between. This CDR3 has 14 amino acids. CDR3 in DNA: TGTGCCAGCAGCTTAGAGGTGGGGAGCAATGAGCAGTTCTTC. Translation gives CASSLEVGSNEQFF.

The V call is TRBV19, the J call TRBJ2-1; possible D gene TRBD1, 6 bases. Germline values: CDR1 LNHDA, CDR2 SQIVND (reference sequence). The CDR3 spans 14 residues. Trimming removed 11 bases from V and 8 bases from J, with 22 bases in between. The CDR3 DNA sequence: TGTGCCTGCGGCGCGGGCAGGGGAAGGGATGAGCAGTTCTTC. Its protein is CACGAGRGRDEQFF.

The chain employs TRBV10-1 and TRBJ2-2; 8 bases fit TRBD1. This CDR3 comprises 17 residues. Germline CDR1 and CDR2: WNHNN and SYGVQD (reference sequence). The junction had 12 bases not matched to a gene; V was cut back by 8 bases and J by 1 base. The CDR3 sequence is CASADATGALNTGELFF. The CDR3 DNA follows: TGCGCCAGCGCTGATGCGACAGGGGCCCTGAACACCGGGGAGCTGTTTTTT.

The V and J genes are TRBV5-6 and TRBJ1-4; 7 bases map to TRBD1. The CDR3 loop spans 14 amino acids. From germline, CDR1 is SGHDT and CDR2 YYEEEE. V lost 4 bases, J lost 8 bases, and 8 bases stayed unmatched. The CDR3 reads CASSPTGREEKLFF. The CDR3 bases are TGTGCCAGCAGCCCGACAGGGAGGGAGGAAAAACTGTTTTTT.

J is TRBJ2-3 and V is TRBV10-1, with D possibly matching TRBD2 (7 bases). CDR1 is WNHNN and CDR2 is SYGVQD in the germline V gene (reference sequence). This CDR3 contains 18 residues. V was cut by 0 bases and J by 1 base, with 17 bases left in between. The CDR3: CASSESKCSGGRTDTQYF. The DNA for the CDR3 is TGCGCCAGCAGTGAGTCGAAGTGTTCCGGGGGGCGCACAGATACGCAGTATTTT.

This clone was seen a single time. V usage is TRBV27 and J usage is TRBJ2-4, with 11 bases matching TRBD1. In germline, CDR1 is MNHEY, CDR2 SMNVEV (reference sequence). The junction had 13 bases not matched to a gene; V was cut back by 5 bases and J by 1 base. This CDR3 is 19 amino acids long. As DNA, the CDR3 is TGTGCCAGCAGTCTCGGATGGGGACAGGGGGTCCCGGCCAAAAACATTCAGTACTTC. The encoded protein is CASSLGWGQGVPAKNIQYF.

The rearrangement links TRBV11-2 to TRBJ2-5; D gene uncertain. The germline CDR1 and CDR2 sequences are SGHAT and FQNNGV. This CDR3 is 13 amino acids long. V lost 0 bases to trimming and J lost 9 bases, with 11 bases between them. This CDR3 reads CASSLEWGSAQYF. The CDR3 DNA sequence: TGTGCCAGCAGCTTAGAATGGGGATCAGCCCAGTACTTC. Supplemented by reference TRBV11-2 and TRBJ2-5, the full variable domain reads EAGVAQSPRYKIIEKRQSVAFWCNPISGHATLYWYQQILGQGPKLLIQFQNNGVVDDSQLPKDRFSAERLKGVDSTLKIQPAKLEDSAVYLCASSLEWGSAQYFGPGTRLLVL.

The V and J genes are TRBV5-4 and TRBJ2-5; 15 positions agree with TRBD2. The trim removed 4 bases at V and 5 bases at J, leaving 9 bases unmatched. The germline V gene has CDR1 SGHNT and CDR2 YYREEE (reference sequence). This CDR3 spans 17 amino acids. The CDR3 nucleotides are TGTGCCAGCAGCCTACGGACTAGCGGGGGGGCCGGGGAGACCCAGTACTTC. Translating gives CASSLRTSGGAGETQYF.

The rearrangement links TRBV7-2 to TRBJ2-1; 7 nucleotides line up with TRBD2. The junction had 10 bases not matched to a gene; V was cut back by 4 bases and J by 1 base. The germline V gene has CDR1 SGHTA and CDR2 FQGNSA. The CDR3 runs to 17 residues. CDR3 residues: CASSYAPSGLSYNEQFF. The CDR3 DNA reads as TGTGCCAGCAGCTACGCCCCTAGCGGATTATCCTACAATGAGCAGTTCTTC.